This TCR beta chain was recovered during a study of T cell repertoires in cytomegalovirus infection. Overall study context: Indicated by public TCR beta signatures were CMV infection and matching HLA type. Study-wide results and limits: Clonotype analysis showed dominance of the ex vivo response by HLA-C-restricted CMV-specific TCR beta clonotypes.

The germline V gene encodes CDR1 MGHRA and CDR2 YSYEKL. The CDR3 extends over 16 amino acids. Trimming cost V 1 base and J 3 bases; bases outside gene matches: 2. This clonotype was observed many times. The antigen is undetermined. TCRdb reprocessed the reads via MiXCR and lists one record per CDR3 protein. This sample yields tens of thousands of distinct CDR3 sequences, of which 4% are seen a single time; less than 25% belongs to the top ten. This receptor was identified in a human donor in good health (CMV status not recorded). Some clones in this sample may be carry-over from other donors' samples. The gene calls are TRBV4-1 and TRBJ2-1; 11 bases match TRBD1. Sequencing was done on a sample of PBMCs. DNA for the CDR3: TGCGCCAGCAGCCAAGTAGGGACAGGGGGCTACAATGAGCAGTTCTTC. Protein product: CASSQVGTGGYNEQFF.